This is a list of T cell receptor beta chains from one sample in a study of T cell changes during pregnancy in multiple sclerosis. The data were produced by immunoSEQ multiplex PCR, yet TCRdb's version contains in-frame clones alone and is incomplete. The data show roughly 45,000 clones, 85% to 90% seen once. The sequencing used peripheral blood, collected in the second trimester of pregnancy. The receptors were gathered from a female donor in good health, enrolled as a control in a pregnancy study. Each CDR3 is given with its conserved first and last residue. Each record gives: D gene, V gene, clone size, J gene, CDR3 DNA, CDR3 protein. A D gene is named only where the DNA matches it firmly. Clone size appears in some rows only: once, few, many, or a class for an expanded clone.

D: .
V: TRBV4-1
size: .
J: TRBJ1-1
DNA: TGCGCCAGCAGCCAACCGGGAGTTCTAGGCACTGAAGCTTTCTTT
CDR3: CASSQPGVLGTEAFF

D: .
V: TRBV6-5
size: .
J: TRBJ1-2
DNA: TGTGCCAGCAGTTTCCAGGGGCATGGCTACACCTTC
CDR3: CASSFQGHGYTF

D: TRBD2
V: TRBV4-1
size: .
J: TRBJ2-7
DNA: TGCGCCAGCAGCACCAGACTAGCGGGAGAGATATACGAGCAGTACTTC
CDR3: CASSTRLAGEIYEQYF

D: .
V: TRBV30
size: .
J: TRBJ2-5
DNA: TGTGCCTGGAGTACACAGGGTACGATGCAGTACTTC
CDR3: CAWSTQGTMQYF

D: .
V: TRBV10-1
size: .
J: TRBJ2-7
DNA: TGCGCCAGCAGTAGTGGCCCGGAGGTCGAGCAGTACTTC
CDR3: CASSSGPEVEQYF

D: .
V: TRBV19
size: .
J: TRBJ2-2
DNA: TGTGCCAGTAGGGATAGGGGTGGCACCGGGGAGCTGTTTTTT
CDR3: CASRDRGGTGELFF

D: .
V: TRBV29-1
size: .
J: TRBJ1-2
DNA: TGCAGCGTTCGCGGGGGCGCCGGCTATGGCTACACCTTC
CDR3: CSVRGGAGYGYTF

D: TRBD1
V: TRBV5-4
size: .
J: TRBJ2-7
DNA: TGTGCCAGCAGCTTGGCCCCCGCAGGGGGCTCCCACGAGCAGTACTTC
CDR3: CASSLAPAGGSHEQYF

D: .
V: TRBV13
size: .
J: TRBJ2-2
DNA: TGTGCCAGCAGCTTGGGCGTAAACACCGGGGAGCTGTTTTTT
CDR3: CASSLGVNTGELFF

D: TRBD2
V: TRBV5-1
size: .
J: TRBJ2-5
DNA: TGCGCCAGCAGCTTGGTGAGGAGGGTTCTAGCGGGAGGAACTCAAGAGACCCAGTACTTC
CDR3: CASSLVRRVLAGGTQETQYF

D: .
V: TRBV7-2
size: .
J: TRBJ1-1
DNA: TGTGCCAGCAGCTTAGTAAGTGGCTCTCACGCTGAAGCTTTCTTT
CDR3: CASSLVSGSHAEAFF

D: TRBD2
V: TRBV7-8
size: once
J: TRBJ2-1
DNA: TGTGCCAGCAGCCTCGCCGGGACTAGCTCCTACAATGAGCAGTTCTTC
CDR3: CASSLAGTSSYNEQFF

D: .
V: TRBV10-3
size: .
J: TRBJ1-1
DNA: TGTGCCATCAGTGAGTCGCAGGTAAAGAACACTGAAGCTTTCTTT
CDR3: CAISESQVKNTEAFF

D: .
V: TRBV19
size: .
J: TRBJ1-1
DNA: TGTGCCAGTAGTATAGGGGCGACCAGGGGGAACACTGAAGCTTTCTTT
CDR3: CASSIGATRGNTEAFF

D: .
V: TRBV29-1
size: .
J: TRBJ1-2
DNA: TGCAGCGTTGGGCCGGACTCGGATGGCTACACCTTC
CDR3: CSVGPDSDGYTF

D: TRBD1
V: TRBV9
size: .
J: TRBJ1-2
DNA: TGTGCCAGCAGCACGGGACAGGGGACAGGCGTCTACACCTTC
CDR3: CASSTGQGTGVYTF

D: .
V: TRBV11-2
size: .
J: TRBJ1-4
DNA: TGTGCCAGCAGCTTAGGGGCAGGACTTGTAGAAAAACTGTTTTTT
CDR3: CASSLGAGLVEKLFF

D: .
V: TRBV5-5
size: .
J: TRBJ1-1
DNA: TGTGCCAGCAGCTTTGGTCCGGGTACTGAAGCTTTCTTT
CDR3: CASSFGPGTEAFF

D: TRBD2
V: TRBV30
size: .
J: TRBJ2-7
DNA: TGTGCCTGGAGCGGACTAGCGGGGAGGGGTGAGCAGTACTTC
CDR3: CAWSGLAGRGEQYF

D: TRBD2
V: TRBV13
size: .
J: TRBJ2-1
DNA: TGTGCCAGCAGCCCCGCGGCGGCTAGCGGGAGGGGACATGAGCAGTTCTTC
CDR3: CASSPAAASGRGHEQFF

D: TRBD1
V: TRBV19
size: .
J: TRBJ2-7
DNA: TGTGCCAGTAGCCCAGACAGGGGTCGAAACTACGAGCAGTACTTC
CDR3: CASSPDRGRNYEQYF

D: .
V: TRBV19
size: .
J: TRBJ1-2
DNA: TGTGCCAGTAGTACCCCACAGGGTCGGAGGGGCTACACCTTC
CDR3: CASSTPQGRRGYTF

D: .
V: TRBV19
size: .
J: TRBJ1-5
DNA: TGTGCCAGTAGTAGGGGGGGTGGTTCAGGACAGCCCCAGCATTTT
CDR3: CASSRGGGSGQPQHF

D: TRBD2
V: TRBV5-6
size: .
J: TRBJ2-1
DNA: TGTGCCAGCGGGGCTAGCGGTTACAATGAGCAGTTCTTC
CDR3: CASGASGYNEQFF

D: TRBD2
V: TRBV11-2
size: .
J: TRBJ2-7
DNA: TGTGCCAGCAGCCGGGAGGGAGTTCTTTACGAGCAGTACTTC
CDR3: CASSREGVLYEQYF

D: TRBD1
V: TRBV6-4
size: once
J: TRBJ1-1
DNA: TGTGCCAGCAGCTCAGGGGGGAACACTGAAGCTTTCTTT
CDR3: CASSSGGNTEAFF

D: .
V: TRBV14
size: .
J: TRBJ1-3
DNA: TGTGCCAGCAGCCAAGATGTGCGGCAGGGGAACAGAAACACCATATATTTT
CDR3: CASSQDVRQGNRNTIYF

D: TRBD2
V: TRBV7-6
size: .
J: TRBJ2-5
DNA: TGTGCCAGCAGCTTATATAGCGGGGGCCCAGAGACCCAGTACTTC
CDR3: CASSLYSGGPETQYF

D: .
V: TRBV5-5
size: .
J: TRBJ2-7
DNA: TGTGCCAGCAGTCCTCCCGGGTCGTACGAGCAGTACTTC
CDR3: CASSPPGSYEQYF

D: .
V: TRBV5-1
size: .
J: TRBJ2-7
DNA: TGCGCCAGCAGCTTGGCTAATAGCGTGGACGAGCAGTACTTC
CDR3: CASSLANSVDEQYF

D: TRBD2
V: TRBV7-2
size: few
J: TRBJ2-7
DNA: TGTGCCAGCAGCTTGAGGACTAGCGGGAGCGAGCAGTACTTC
CDR3: CASSLRTSGSEQYF

D: .
V: TRBV7-9
size: .
J: TRBJ1-1
DNA: TGTGCCAGCAGTCTAGACCAGAACACTGAAGCTTTCTTT
CDR3: CASSLDQNTEAFF

D: .
V: TRBV19
size: .
J: TRBJ2-3
DNA: TGTGCCAGTAGTATCGGCCAGGTCAGCACAGATACGCAGTATTTT
CDR3: CASSIGQVSTDTQYF

D: .
V: TRBV7-8
size: .
J: TRBJ2-1
DNA: TGTGCCAGCAGCTTGTCGGGATTACTATTCAATGAGCAGTTCTTC
CDR3: CASSLSGLLFNEQFF

D: .
V: TRBV6-5
size: .
J: TRBJ2-1
DNA: TGTGCCAGCAGTTACTCTCTCGCGGACTACAATGAGCAGTTCTTC
CDR3: CASSYSLADYNEQFF

D: .
V: TRBV9
size: .
J: TRBJ1-1
DNA: TGTGCCAGCAGCGAGTCGACAAGTATGAACACTGAAGCTTTCTTT
CDR3: CASSESTSMNTEAFF

D: .
V: TRBV18
size: once
J: TRBJ2-7
DNA: TGTGCCAGCTCAAGGCAATCCAGGGTAGGAGGGAACGAGCAGTACTTC
CDR3: CASSRQSRVGGNEQYF

D: .
V: TRBV5-4
size: .
J: TRBJ1-2
DNA: TGTGCCAGCAGCTTCGGCGGCAGCACCCAATATGGCTACACCTTC
CDR3: CASSFGGSTQYGYTF

D: .
V: TRBV6-1
size: .
J: TRBJ1-2
DNA: TGTGCCAGCAGTGAATACCTGGGGGGTGTCTATGGCTACACCTTC
CDR3: CASSEYLGGVYGYTF

D: TRBD2
V: TRBV2
size: .
J: TRBJ2-4
DNA: TGTGCCAGCAGGCTAGCGGGTGGGGCCAAAAACATTCAGTACTTC
CDR3: CASRLAGGAKNIQYF

D: .
V: TRBV27
size: once
J: TRBJ2-7
DNA: TGTGCCCGATGGGACATCCCACCCTACGAGCAGTACTTC
CDR3: CARWDIPPYEQYF

D: .
V: TRBV25-1
size: .
J: TRBJ2-3
DNA: TGTGCCAGCCATGAGGGTAATACGCAGTATTTT
CDR3: CASHEGNTQYF

D: TRBD2
V: TRBV30
size: once
J: TRBJ2-4
DNA: TGTGCCTGGAGTGTCAAGACTAGCGGGAAAACCAAAAACATTCAGTACTTC
CDR3: CAWSVKTSGKTKNIQYF

D: .
V: TRBV6-5
size: few
J: TRBJ1-2
DNA: TGTGCCAGCAGTTACTCCCCGCGGGGCTCCTATGGCTACACCTTC
CDR3: CASSYSPRGSYGYTF

D: TRBD1
V: TRBV25-1
size: .
J: TRBJ2-2
DNA: TGTGCCAGCAGTGACCACAGGGGGCCCACCGGGGAGCTGTTTTTT
CDR3: CASSDHRGPTGELFF